The rows below give T cell receptor beta chains drawn from one sample of a study of blood T cell repertoires in COVID-19. The assay was immunoSEQ multiplex PCR, and TCRdb's table has in-frame clones only and misses some. The sample holds 300,000 or so clones, around four fifths seen once. Sequenced material: peripheral blood. The receptors here all came from a woman between 50 and 59 years old with acute or convalescent COVID-19. Both conserved end residues are trimmed from each CDR3. Clone size appears in some rows only: once, few, many, or a class for an expanded clone.

clone_size j_call v_call cdr3_aa
. TRBJ1-1 TRBV11-3 ASSLGRFGTEAF
. TRBJ1-5 TRBV29-1 SVSWGTGSNQPQH
. TRBJ1-2 TRBV5-1 ASSPVGGADGYT
. TRBJ1-2 TRBV30 AWSVLAGYGYT
. TRBJ2-7 TRBV5-4 ASRRDRENEQY
. TRBJ1-3 TRBV27 ASSLGDGNTIY
. TRBJ2-7 TRBV30 AWSVRFRGQAYEQY
. TRBJ2-3 TRBV15 ATSRGHSPDTQY
. TRBJ2-3 TRBV13 ASMRREQDTQY
. TRBJ1-1 TRBV2 ASKESRANTEAF
. TRBJ1-2 TRBV18 ASSPSTGDNYGYT
once TRBJ1-2 TRBV7-9 ASSLNDRAYGYT
. TRBJ2-1 TRBV25-1 ASSEIRDRGIYNEQF
. TRBJ1-2 TRBV5-1 ASSLRQGDGYT
. TRBJ2-1 TRBV4-1 ASSQENRLAASNEQF
once TRBJ1-2 TRBV24-1 ATRGGNDYGYT
. TRBJ2-7 TRBV27 ASSLKGTGDSYEQY
. TRBJ2-1 TRBV6-5 ATLRGNEQF
. TRBJ1-4 TRBV6-5 ASSYSPGLNEKLF
. TRBJ1-6 TRBV2 ASSARGRYNSPLH
. TRBJ2-1 TRBV6-5 ATRLDWSSYNEQF
. TRBJ1-2 TRBV7-2 ASSLDTGLNGYT
. TRBJ2-1 TRBV7-8 ASSPVPGGFGSNEQF
. TRBJ1-2 TRBV7-9 ASSLPVSTGKYGYT
. TRBJ1-4 TRBV5-6 ASSREGLGEKLF
once TRBJ2-7 TRBV19 AREGDLAYEQY
many TRBJ2-2 TRBV5-4 ASSRDRAGTGELF
. TRBJ1-1 TRBV28 ATTFNTEAF
. TRBJ1-2 TRBV19 ASSIGGSYSGYT
. TRBJ2-1 TRBV7-2 ASSLSLETNEQF
. TRBJ1-1 TRBV7-8 ASSRGQGLNTEAF
. TRBJ1-4 TRBV25-1 ASSDPTGNEKLF
. TRBJ2-1 TRBV10-3 AITGGPEQF
. TRBJ1-1 TRBV11-2 ASSLKTDLNTEAF
few TRBJ1-1 TRBV30 AWKSGTHTEAF
. TRBJ1-2 TRBV5-4 ASSLGTENYGYT
. TRBJ1-5 TRBV6-5 ASSGRGGAQPQH
. TRBJ1-1 TRBV29-1 SAAGGWGTEAF
. TRBJ1-5 TRBV3-1/TRBV3-2 ASSPGQNSNQPQH
. TRBJ1-5 TRBV4-2 ASSQDLGGHRPQH
. TRBJ1-2 TRBV5-6 ASSFTETDYGYT
. TRBJ2-7 TRBV6-4 ASSESRGSEQY
. TRBJ2-5 TRBV18 ASSTTGTGSETQY
. TRBJ1-2 TRBV3-1/TRBV3-2 ASSYISGTAGYT
. TRBJ1-5 TRBV27 ASSRQGWDQPQH